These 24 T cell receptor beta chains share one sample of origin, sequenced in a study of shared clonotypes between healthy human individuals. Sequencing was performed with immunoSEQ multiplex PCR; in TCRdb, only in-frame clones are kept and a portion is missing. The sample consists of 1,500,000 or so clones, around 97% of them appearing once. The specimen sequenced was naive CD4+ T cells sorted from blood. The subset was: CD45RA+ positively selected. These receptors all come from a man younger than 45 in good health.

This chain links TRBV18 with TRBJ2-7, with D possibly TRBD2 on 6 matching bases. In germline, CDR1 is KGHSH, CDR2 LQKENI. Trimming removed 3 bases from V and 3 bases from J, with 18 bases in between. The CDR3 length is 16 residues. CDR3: CASSPLGGVTNYEQYF. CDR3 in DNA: TGTGCCAGCTCACCGTTGGGCGGGGTCACAAACTACGAGCAGTACTTC. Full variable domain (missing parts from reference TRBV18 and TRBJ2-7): NAGVMQNPRHLVRRRGQEARLRCSPMKGHSHVYWYRQLPEEGLKFMVYLQKENIIDESGMPKERFSAEFPKEGPSILRIQQVVRGDSAAYFCASSPLGGVTNYEQYFGPGTRLTVT.

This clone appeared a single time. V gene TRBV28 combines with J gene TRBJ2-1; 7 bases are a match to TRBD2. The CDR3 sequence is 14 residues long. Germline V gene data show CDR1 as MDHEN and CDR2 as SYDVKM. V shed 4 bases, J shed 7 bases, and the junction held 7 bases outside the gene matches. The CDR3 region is CASSSSGLGNEQFF. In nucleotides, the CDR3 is TGTGCCAGCAGTTCCTCCGGACTAGGGAATGAGCAGTTCTTC.

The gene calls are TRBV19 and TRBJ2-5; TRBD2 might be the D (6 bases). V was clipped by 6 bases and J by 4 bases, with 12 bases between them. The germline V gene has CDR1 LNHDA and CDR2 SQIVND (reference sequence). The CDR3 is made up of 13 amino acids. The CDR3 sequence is CASRSGVGETQYF. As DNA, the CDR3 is TGTGCCAGTAGATCGGGAGTTGGAGAGACCCAGTACTTC.

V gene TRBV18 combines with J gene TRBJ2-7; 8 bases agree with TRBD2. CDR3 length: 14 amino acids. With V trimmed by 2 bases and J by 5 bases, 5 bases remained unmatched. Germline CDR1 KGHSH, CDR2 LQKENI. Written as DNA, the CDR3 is TGTGCCAGCTCACCATACAGCGGGAGTGACGAGCAGTACTTC. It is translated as CASSPYSGSDEQYF.

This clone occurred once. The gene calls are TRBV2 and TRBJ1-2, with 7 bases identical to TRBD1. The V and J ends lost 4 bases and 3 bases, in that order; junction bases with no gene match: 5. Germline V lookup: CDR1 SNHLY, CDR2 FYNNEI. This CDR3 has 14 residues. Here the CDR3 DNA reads TGTGCCAGCAGTGGCGACAGGGTCCACTATGGCTACACCTTC. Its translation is CASSGDRVHYGYTF. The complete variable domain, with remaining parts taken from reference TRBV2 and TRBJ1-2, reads EPEVTQTPSHQVTQMGQEVILRCVPISNHLYFYWYRQILGQKVEFLVSFYNNEISEKSEIFDDQFSVERPDGSNFTLKIRSTKLEDSAMYFCASSGDRVHYGYTFGSGTRLTVV.

CDR3 protein: CASSITGSGGFGEQFF. The CDR3 nucleotides are TGTGCCAGTAGTATCACGGGGTCCGGCGGTTTTGGGGAGCAGTTCTTC. V is TRBV19 and J is TRBJ2-1, with D maybe TRBD2 (5 bases). The CDR3 is 16 residues long. The V and J ends lost 3 bases and 10 bases respectively, with 22 bases between them. CDR1 is LNHDA and CDR2 is SQIVND in the germline V gene (reference sequence).

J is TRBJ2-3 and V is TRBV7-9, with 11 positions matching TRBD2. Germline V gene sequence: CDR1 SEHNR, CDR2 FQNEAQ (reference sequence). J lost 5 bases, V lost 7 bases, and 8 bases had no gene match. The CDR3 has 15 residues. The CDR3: CASTLTSGAEDTQYF. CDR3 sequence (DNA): TGTGCCAGCACCTTGACTAGCGGGGCAGAAGATACGCAGTATTTT.

As DNA, the CDR3 is TGTGCCAGTAGTATATTGGGAGCGGGAGTAGATACGCAGTATTTT. Protein: CASSILGAGVDTQYF. This chain links TRBV19 with TRBJ2-3; 8 bases map to TRBD2. The CDR3 covers 15 residues. The ends lost 2 bases at V and 5 bases at J; junction bases unmatched: 6. The V gene's germline CDR1 is LNHDA and CDR2 SQIVND (reference sequence).

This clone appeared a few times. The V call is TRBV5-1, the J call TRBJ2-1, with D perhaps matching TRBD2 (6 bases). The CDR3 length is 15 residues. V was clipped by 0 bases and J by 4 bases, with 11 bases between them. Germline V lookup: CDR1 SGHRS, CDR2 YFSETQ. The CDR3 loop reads CASSLELGRYNEQFF. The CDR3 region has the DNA TGCGCCAGCAGCTTGGAGTTAGGGAGGTACAATGAGCAGTTCTTC.

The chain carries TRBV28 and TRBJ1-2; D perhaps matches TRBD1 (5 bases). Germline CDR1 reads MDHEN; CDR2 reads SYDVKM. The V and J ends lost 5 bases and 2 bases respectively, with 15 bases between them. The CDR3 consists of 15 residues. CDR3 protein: CASSPNRRMNYGYTF. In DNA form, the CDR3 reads TGTGCCAGCAGTCCAAACAGGCGAATGAACTATGGCTACACCTTC.

The CDR3, as DNA: TGTGCCAGCAGCTTGCCTCGGGGGCGCCAAGAGACCCAGTACTTC. It specifies CASSLPRGRQETQYF. V gene TRBV5-4 combines with J gene TRBJ2-5; D is perhaps TRBD1 or TRBD2 (6 bases each). The CDR3 is 15 amino acids. The germline V and J ends were trimmed by 1 base and 1 base, with 11 bases remaining between them. Germline V CDR1 and CDR2: SGHNT, YYREEE (reference sequence).

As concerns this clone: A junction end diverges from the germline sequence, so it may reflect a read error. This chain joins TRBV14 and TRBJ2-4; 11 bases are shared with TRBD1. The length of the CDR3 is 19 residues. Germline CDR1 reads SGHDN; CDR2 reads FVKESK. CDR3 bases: TGTGCCAGCAGTCAAGGGCCGGGACAGGGGGTACTTGCCAAAAACATTCAGTACTTC. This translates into CASSQGPGQGVLAKNIQYF. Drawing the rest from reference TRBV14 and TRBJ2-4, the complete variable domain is EAGVTQFPSHSVIEKGQTVTLRCDPISGHDNLYWYRRVMGKEIKFLLHFVKESKQDESGMPNNRFLAERTGGTYSTLKVQPAELEDSGVYFCASSQGPGQGVLAKNIQYFGAGTRLSVL.

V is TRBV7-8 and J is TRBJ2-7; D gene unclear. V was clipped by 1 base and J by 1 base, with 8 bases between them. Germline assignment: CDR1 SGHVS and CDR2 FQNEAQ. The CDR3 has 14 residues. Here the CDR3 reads CASSLVHSSYEQYF. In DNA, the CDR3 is TGTGCCAGCAGCTTAGTCCACAGTTCCTACGAGCAGTACTTC.

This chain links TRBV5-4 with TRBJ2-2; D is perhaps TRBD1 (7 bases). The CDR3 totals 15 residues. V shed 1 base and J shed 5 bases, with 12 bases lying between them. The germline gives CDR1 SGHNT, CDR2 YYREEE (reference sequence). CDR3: CASSLQGGVTGELFF. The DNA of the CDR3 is TGTGCCAGCAGCTTGCAGGGGGGTGTAACCGGGGAGCTGTTTTTT.

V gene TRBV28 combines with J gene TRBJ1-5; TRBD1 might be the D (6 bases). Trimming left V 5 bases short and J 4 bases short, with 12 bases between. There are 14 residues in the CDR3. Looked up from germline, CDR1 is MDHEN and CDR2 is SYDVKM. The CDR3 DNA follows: TGTGCCAGCAGTATGGGACAACCAAATCAGCCCCAGCATTTT. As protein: CASSMGQPNQPQHF.

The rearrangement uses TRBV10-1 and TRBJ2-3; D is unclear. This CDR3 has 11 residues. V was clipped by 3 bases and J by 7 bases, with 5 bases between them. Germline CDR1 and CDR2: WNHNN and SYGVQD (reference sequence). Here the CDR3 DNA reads TGCGCCAGCAGTGAAGCGAATACGCAGTATTTT. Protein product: CASSEANTQYF.

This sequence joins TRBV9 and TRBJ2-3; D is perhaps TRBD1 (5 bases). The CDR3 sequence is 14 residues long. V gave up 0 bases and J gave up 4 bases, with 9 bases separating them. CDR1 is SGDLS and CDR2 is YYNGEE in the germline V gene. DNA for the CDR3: TGTGCCAGCAGCGTAGTTGGGGCGGCAGATACGCAGTATTTT. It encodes CASSVVGAADTQYF.

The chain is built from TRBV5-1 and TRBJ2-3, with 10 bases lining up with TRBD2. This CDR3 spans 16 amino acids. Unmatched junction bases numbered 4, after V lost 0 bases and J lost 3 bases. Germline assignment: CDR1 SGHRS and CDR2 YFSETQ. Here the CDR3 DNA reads TGCGCCAGCAGCTTGGAGCTAGCGGGAGCAACAGATACGCAGTATTTT. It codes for CASSLELAGATDTQYF.

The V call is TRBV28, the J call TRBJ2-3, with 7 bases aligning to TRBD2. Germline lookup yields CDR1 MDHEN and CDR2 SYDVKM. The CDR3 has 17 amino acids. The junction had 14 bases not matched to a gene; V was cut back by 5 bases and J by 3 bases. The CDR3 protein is CASSGWPRGGSTDTQYF. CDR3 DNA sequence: TGTGCCAGCAGTGGTTGGCCGCGGGGCGGGAGTACAGATACGCAGTATTTT.

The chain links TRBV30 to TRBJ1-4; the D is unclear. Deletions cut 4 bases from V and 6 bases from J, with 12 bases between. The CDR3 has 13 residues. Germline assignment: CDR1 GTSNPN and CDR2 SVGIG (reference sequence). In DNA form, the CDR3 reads TGTGCCTGGAAAGACACATTGCATGAAAAACTGTTTTTT. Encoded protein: CAWKDTLHEKLFF.

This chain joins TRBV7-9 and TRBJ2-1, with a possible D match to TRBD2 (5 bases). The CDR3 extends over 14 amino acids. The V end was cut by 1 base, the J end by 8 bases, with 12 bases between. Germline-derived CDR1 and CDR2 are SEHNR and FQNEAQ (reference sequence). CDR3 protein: CASSLGASSYEQFF. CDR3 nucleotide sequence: TGTGCCAGCAGCTTAGGGGCTAGCTCTTATGAGCAGTTCTTC. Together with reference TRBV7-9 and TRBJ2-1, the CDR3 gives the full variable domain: DTGVSQNPRHKITKRGQNVTFRCDPISEHNRLYWYRQTLGQGPEFLTYFQNEAQLEKSRLLSDRFSAERPKGSFSTLEIQRTEQGDSAMYLCASSLGASSYEQFFGPGTRLTVL.

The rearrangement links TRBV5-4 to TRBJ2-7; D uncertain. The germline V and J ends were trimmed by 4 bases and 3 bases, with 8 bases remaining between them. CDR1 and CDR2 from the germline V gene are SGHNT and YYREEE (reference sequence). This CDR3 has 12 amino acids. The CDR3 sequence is CASSRGSYEQYF. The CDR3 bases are TGTGCCAGCAGCCGAGGCAGCTACGAGCAGTACTTC.

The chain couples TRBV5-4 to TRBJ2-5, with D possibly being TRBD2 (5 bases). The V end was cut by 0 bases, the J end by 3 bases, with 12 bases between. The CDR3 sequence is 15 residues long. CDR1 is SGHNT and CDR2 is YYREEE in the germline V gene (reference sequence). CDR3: CASSLGRTGEETQYF. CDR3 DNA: TGTGCCAGCAGCTTGGGGCGGACTGGAGAAGAGACCCAGTACTTC. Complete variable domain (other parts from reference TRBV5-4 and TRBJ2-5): ETGVTQSPTHLIKTRGQQVTLRCSSQSGHNTVSWYQQALGQGPQFIFQYYREEENGRGNFPPRFSGLQFPNYSSELNVNALELDDSALYLCASSLGRTGEETQYFGPGTRLLVL.

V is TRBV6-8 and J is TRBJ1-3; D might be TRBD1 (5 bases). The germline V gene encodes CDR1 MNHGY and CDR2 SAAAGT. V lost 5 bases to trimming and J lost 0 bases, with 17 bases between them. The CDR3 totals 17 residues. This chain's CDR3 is CASSGGEGPSSGNTIYF. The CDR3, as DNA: TGTGCCAGCAGTGGGGGAGAGGGACCCTCCTCTGGAAACACCATATATTTT.